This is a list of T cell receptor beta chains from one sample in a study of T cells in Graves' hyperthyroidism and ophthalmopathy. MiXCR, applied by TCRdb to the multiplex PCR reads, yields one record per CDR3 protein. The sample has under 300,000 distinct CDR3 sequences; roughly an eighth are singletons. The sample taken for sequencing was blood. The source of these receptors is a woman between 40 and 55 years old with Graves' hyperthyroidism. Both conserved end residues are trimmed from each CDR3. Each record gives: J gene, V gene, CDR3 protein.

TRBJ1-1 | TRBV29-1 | SVVVGNTEAF
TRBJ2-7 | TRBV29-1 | SVTTGLSGVATSGRSPSTYEQY
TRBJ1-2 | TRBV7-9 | ASRGRETYGYT
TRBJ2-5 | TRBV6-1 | ASSRGLAGGAVGTQY
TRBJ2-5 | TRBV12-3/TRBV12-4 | ASRPTGIKETQY
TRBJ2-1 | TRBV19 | ASRPNLGEQF
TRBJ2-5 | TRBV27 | ATSPVAGEETQY
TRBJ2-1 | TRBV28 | ASSLPTLIGVGSEQF
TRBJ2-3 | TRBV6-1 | ASSARIGRGTDTQY
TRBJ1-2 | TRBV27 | ASSSLGQGTRSYT
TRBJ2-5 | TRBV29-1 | SGGTSGPQETQY
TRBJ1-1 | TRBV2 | ASSILETEAF
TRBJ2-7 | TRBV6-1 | ASSLIQGTEQY
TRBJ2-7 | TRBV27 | ASSISGDTYEQY
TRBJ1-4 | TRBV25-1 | ASRSVSHEKLF
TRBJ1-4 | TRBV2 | ASRLASGEKLF
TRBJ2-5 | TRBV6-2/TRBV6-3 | ASSYRLSGRVKETQY
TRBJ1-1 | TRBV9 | ASSDYRAGSTEAF
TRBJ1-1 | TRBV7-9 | ASSPLQGPEAF
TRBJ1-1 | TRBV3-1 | ASSQSLNTEAF
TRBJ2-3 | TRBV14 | ASSQGEYRTDTQY
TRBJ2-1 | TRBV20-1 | SAPRTGGVEQF
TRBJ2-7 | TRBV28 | ASSFFSGSIDEQY
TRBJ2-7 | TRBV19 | ASSTGTALNYEQY
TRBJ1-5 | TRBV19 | ASSRDSYFRNQPQH
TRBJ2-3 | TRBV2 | ASIPKGGTGY
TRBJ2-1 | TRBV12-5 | ASGSPAGAYDEQF
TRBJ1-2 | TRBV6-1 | ASSPVTGAGYGYT
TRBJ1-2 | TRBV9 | ASSVARDYT
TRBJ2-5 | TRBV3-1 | ASSQEAGRQETQY
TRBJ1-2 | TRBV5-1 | ASSANPGQGGYT
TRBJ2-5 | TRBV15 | ATSREAGTGTETQY
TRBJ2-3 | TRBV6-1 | ASSERGSWGDTQY
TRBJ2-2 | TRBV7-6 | ASSSVAETGELF
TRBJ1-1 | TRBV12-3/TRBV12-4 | ASLEMNTEAF
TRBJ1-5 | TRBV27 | ASSPIWDRDWLGNQPQH
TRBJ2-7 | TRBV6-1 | ASSDTSKSYEQY
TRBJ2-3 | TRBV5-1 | ASRLGVGTSTDTQY
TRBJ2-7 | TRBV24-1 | ATSDSDRSYEQY
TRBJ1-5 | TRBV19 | ASNTRARTGGNQPQH
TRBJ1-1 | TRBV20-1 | SARVPSITEAF
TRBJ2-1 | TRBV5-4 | ASSPTSSYNEQF
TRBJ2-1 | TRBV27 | ASSRRPGGSSYNEQF
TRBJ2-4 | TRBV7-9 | ASSARGDAKNIQY
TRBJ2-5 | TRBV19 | ASSTGYSRETQY
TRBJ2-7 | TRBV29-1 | SVEVPLNYEQY
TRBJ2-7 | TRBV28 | ASSPDREDVDEQY
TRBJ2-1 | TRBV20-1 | SAEPGLAGVSNEQF
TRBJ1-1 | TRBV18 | ASSPPRQQNTEAF
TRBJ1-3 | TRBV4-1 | ASSLVVVTGNTIY
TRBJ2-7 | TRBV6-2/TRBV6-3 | ASSRNRDRGYEQY
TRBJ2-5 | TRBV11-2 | ASSLWGETQY
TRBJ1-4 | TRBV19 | ASSIGLAATNEKLF
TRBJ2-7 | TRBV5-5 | ASSGTGGGYEQY